The rows below give T cell receptor beta chains drawn from one sample of a study of monozygotic twins with inflammatory bowel disease. TCRdb derives one entry per CDR3 protein from the 5' RACE reads, leaving out DNA. This specimen shows 310,000 or so distinct CDR3 sequences; the ten leading clones hold approximately 2%. The sequencing sample was made of blood. All receptors derive from a human donor with ulcerative colitis or Crohn's disease, or a healthy co-twin of an affected twin (not recorded which). CDR3s include the opening cysteine and the closing phenylalanine or tryptophan.

j_gene: TRBJ2-7
v_gene: TRBV5-1
CDR3aa: CASSPPFGAAYEQYF

j_gene: TRBJ1-2
v_gene: TRBV6-5
CDR3aa: CASSYSWGDYGYTF

j_gene: TRBJ2-1
v_gene: TRBV11-2
CDR3aa: CASSLSPKGGRFNEQFF

j_gene: TRBJ1-6
v_gene: TRBV28
CDR3aa: CASSLPKQGRSYNSPLHF

j_gene: TRBJ2-7
v_gene: TRBV20-1
CDR3aa: CSATLIRGASLTEQYF

j_gene: TRBJ1-1
v_gene: TRBV5-4
CDR3aa: CASRKGRVNTEAFF

j_gene: TRBJ1-1
v_gene: TRBV4-3
CDR3aa: CASSLNRENTEAFF

j_gene: TRBJ1-4
v_gene: TRBV20-1
CDR3aa: CSADPGQGDEKLFF

j_gene: TRBJ2-3
v_gene: TRBV18
CDR3aa: CASSPETGTRTDTQYF

j_gene: TRBJ1-5
v_gene: TRBV20-1
CDR3aa: CSATPDRGSNQPQHF

j_gene: TRBJ2-3
v_gene: TRBV6-5
CDR3aa: CASSSRGGTPDTQYF

j_gene: TRBJ2-1
v_gene: TRBV7-8
CDR3aa: CASMVAGDRWLGEQFF

j_gene: TRBJ2-1
v_gene: TRBV24-1
CDR3aa: CATSVGLGIYNEQFF

j_gene: TRBJ2-2
v_gene: TRBV4-1
CDR3aa: CASSQAPNSGELFF

j_gene: TRBJ2-2
v_gene: TRBV5-1
CDR3aa: CASSSSLWEEREGPYF

j_gene: TRBJ2-1
v_gene: TRBV29-1
CDR3aa: CSVDASGNNEQFF

j_gene: TRBJ2-7
v_gene: TRBV20-1
CDR3aa: CSAKLAGGPGEQYF

j_gene: TRBJ1-1
v_gene: TRBV29-1
CDR3aa: CSVQSQTGGTEAFF

j_gene: TRBJ2-1
v_gene: TRBV28
CDR3aa: CASSLSSTATYNEQFF

j_gene: TRBJ2-7
v_gene: TRBV24-1
CDR3aa: CATSDFYEQYF

j_gene: TRBJ1-5
v_gene: TRBV5-1
CDR3aa: CASSVIPGADQPQHF

j_gene: TRBJ2-1
v_gene: TRBV4-3
CDR3aa: CASSQLADNEQFF

j_gene: TRBJ2-1
v_gene: TRBV7-2
CDR3aa: CASSPSSTSGLNEQFF

j_gene: TRBJ2-7
v_gene: TRBV12-3/TRBV12-4
CDR3aa: CASSFRGNAGDEQYF

j_gene: TRBJ1-3
v_gene: TRBV28
CDR3aa: CASSSTGPGNTINF

j_gene: TRBJ1-5
v_gene: TRBV6-4
CDR3aa: CASRTPSFRTVDQPQHF

j_gene: TRBJ1-5
v_gene: TRBV7-6
CDR3aa: CASSLVSSNQPQHF

j_gene: TRBJ2-1
v_gene: TRBV20-1
CDR3aa: CSVRDRGEVEQFF

j_gene: TRBJ1-1
v_gene: TRBV20-1
CDR3aa: CSARDLGRGTEAFF

j_gene: TRBJ1-1
v_gene: TRBV7-2
CDR3aa: CASSLDGGWGTEAFF

j_gene: TRBJ1-2
v_gene: TRBV12-3/TRBV12-4
CDR3aa: CASRGTGEIYGYTF

j_gene: TRBJ2-4
v_gene: TRBV3-1
CDR3aa: CASSSRDGKNIQYF

j_gene: TRBJ2-7
v_gene: TRBV29-1
CDR3aa: CSVRGSGYEQYF

j_gene: TRBJ1-3
v_gene: TRBV2
CDR3aa: CASRGQGGNTIYF

j_gene: TRBJ2-5
v_gene: TRBV24-1
CDR3aa: CATSLGSQSQETQYF

j_gene: TRBJ1-2
v_gene: TRBV5-1
CDR3aa: CASSFDTGSYGYTF

j_gene: TRBJ1-6
v_gene: TRBV11-2
CDR3aa: CASSLERAGLKQSSYNSPLHF

j_gene: TRBJ2-3
v_gene: TRBV20-1
CDR3aa: CSARALREVEGHTDTQYF

j_gene: TRBJ1-5
v_gene: TRBV19
CDR3aa: CAGTGFNQPQHF

j_gene: TRBJ2-7
v_gene: TRBV12-3/TRBV12-4
CDR3aa: CASSLPRDTFYEQYF

j_gene: TRBJ2-1
v_gene: TRBV4-1
CDR3aa: CASSHRHLAARYNEQFF